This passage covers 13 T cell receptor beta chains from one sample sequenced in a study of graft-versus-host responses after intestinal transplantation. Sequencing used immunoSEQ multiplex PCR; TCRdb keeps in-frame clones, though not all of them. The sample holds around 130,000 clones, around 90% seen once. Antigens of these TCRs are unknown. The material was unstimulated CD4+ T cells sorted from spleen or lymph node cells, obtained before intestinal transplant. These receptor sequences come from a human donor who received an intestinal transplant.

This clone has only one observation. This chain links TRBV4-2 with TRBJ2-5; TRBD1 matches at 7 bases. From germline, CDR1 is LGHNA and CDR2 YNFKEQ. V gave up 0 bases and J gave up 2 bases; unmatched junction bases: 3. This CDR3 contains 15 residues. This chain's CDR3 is CASSQDRGPQETQYF. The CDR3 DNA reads TGTGCCAGCAGCCAAGATAGGGGGCCTCAAGAGACCCAGTACTTC.

DNA for the CDR3: TGTGCCAGCTCACCACCTACGGGCTCCTACGAGCAGTACTTC. It encodes CASSPPTGSYEQYF. This sequence joins TRBV18 and TRBJ2-7; D unresolved. This CDR3 has 14 residues. The germline V and J ends were trimmed by 0 bases and 0 bases, with 6 bases remaining between them. Germline values: CDR1 KGHSH, CDR2 LQKENI.

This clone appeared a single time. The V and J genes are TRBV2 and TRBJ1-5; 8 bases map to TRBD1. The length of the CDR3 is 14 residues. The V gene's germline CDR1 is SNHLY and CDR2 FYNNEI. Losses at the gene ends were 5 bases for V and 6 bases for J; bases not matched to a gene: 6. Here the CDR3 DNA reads TGTGCCAGCAGTCCAGGGGGACAGGTTCAGCCCCAGCATTTT. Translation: CASSPGGQVQPQHF.

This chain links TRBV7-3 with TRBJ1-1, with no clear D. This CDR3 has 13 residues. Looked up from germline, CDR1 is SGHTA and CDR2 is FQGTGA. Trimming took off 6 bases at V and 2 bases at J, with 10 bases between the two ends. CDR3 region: CASRGQPNTEAFF. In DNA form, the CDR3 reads TGTGCCAGCAGAGGTCAGCCTAACACTGAAGCTTTCTTT.

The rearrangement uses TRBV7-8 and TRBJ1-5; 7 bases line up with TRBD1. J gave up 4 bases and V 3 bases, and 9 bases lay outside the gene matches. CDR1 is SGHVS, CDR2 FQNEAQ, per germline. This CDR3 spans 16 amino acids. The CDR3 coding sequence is TGTGCCAGCAGCTTGAGTCTGGGACAGAGAAATCAGCCCCAGCATTTT. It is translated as CASSLSLGQRNQPQHF.

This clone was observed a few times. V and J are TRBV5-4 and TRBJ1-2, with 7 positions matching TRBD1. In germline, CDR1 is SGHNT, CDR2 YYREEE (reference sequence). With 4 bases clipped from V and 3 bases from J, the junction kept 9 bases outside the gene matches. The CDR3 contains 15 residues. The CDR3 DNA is TGTGCCAGCAGCCCAATGGACAGGACCTACTATGGCTACACCTTC. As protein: CASSPMDRTYYGYTF.

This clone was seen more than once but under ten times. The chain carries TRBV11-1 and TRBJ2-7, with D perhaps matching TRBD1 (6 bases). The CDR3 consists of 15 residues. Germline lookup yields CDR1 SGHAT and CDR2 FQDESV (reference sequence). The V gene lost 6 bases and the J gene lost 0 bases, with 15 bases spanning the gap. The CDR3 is CASSSWTVNSYEQYF. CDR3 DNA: TGTGCCAGCAGTTCTTGGACAGTTAACTCCTACGAGCAGTACTTC.

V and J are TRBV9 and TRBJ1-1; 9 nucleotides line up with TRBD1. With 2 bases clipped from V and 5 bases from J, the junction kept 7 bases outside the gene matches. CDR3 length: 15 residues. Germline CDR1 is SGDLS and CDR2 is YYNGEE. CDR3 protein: CASSVTGTGTTEAFF. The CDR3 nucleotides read TGTGCCAGCAGCGTCACCGGGACAGGGACGACTGAAGCTTTCTTT. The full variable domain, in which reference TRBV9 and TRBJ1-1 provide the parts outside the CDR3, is DSGVTQTPKHLITATGQRVTLRCSPRSGDLSVYWYQQSLDQGLQFLIQYYNGEERAKGNILERFSAQQFPDLHSELNLSSLELGDSALYFCASSVTGTGTTEAFFGQGTRLTVV.

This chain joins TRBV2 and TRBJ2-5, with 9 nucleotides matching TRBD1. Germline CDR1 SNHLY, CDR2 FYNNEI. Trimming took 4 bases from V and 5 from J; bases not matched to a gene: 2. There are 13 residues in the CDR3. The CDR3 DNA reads TGTGCCAGCAGTGGGGACAGGGATGAGACCCAGTACTTC. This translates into CASSGDRDETQYF.

CDR3 in DNA: TGTGCCAGCAGCCGAGACAGCTCTAGCACAGATACGCAGTATTTT. Translating it yields CASSRDSSSTDTQYF. This rearrangement joins TRBV7-9 to TRBJ2-3, with a tentative D call TRBD1 (5 bases). This CDR3 is 15 amino acids long. Germline CDR1 SEHNR, CDR2 FQNEAQ (reference sequence). Trimming shortened V by 5 bases and J by 0 bases, and 12 bases separated the two germline ends. Supplemented by reference TRBV7-9 and TRBJ2-3, the full variable domain reads DTGVSQNPRHKITKRGQNVTFRCDPISEHNRLYWYRQTLGQGPEFLTYFQNEAQLEKSRLLSDRFSAERPKGSFSTLEIQRTEQGDSAMYLCASSRDSSSTDTQYFGPGTRLTVL.

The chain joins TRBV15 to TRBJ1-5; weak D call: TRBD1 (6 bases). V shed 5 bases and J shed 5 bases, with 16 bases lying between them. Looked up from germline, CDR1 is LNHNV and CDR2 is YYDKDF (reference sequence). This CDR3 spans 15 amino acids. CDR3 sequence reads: CATSPQGGWDQPQHF. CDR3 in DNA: TGTGCCACCAGCCCACAGGGAGGATGGGATCAGCCCCAGCATTTT.

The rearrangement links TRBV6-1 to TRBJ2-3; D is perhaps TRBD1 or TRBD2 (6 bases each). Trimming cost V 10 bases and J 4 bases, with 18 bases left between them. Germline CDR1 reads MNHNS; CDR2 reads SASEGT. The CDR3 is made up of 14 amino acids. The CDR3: CATLSSGAPDTQYF. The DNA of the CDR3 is TGTGCCACCCTCTCTTCGGGGGCCCCAGATACGCAGTATTTT.

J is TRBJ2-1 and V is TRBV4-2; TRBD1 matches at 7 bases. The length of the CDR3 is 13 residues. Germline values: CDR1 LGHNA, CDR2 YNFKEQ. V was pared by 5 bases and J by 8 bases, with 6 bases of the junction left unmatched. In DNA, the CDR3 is TGTGCCAGCAGCTTCCCGGGACAGTATGAGCAGTTCTTC. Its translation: CASSFPGQYEQFF.